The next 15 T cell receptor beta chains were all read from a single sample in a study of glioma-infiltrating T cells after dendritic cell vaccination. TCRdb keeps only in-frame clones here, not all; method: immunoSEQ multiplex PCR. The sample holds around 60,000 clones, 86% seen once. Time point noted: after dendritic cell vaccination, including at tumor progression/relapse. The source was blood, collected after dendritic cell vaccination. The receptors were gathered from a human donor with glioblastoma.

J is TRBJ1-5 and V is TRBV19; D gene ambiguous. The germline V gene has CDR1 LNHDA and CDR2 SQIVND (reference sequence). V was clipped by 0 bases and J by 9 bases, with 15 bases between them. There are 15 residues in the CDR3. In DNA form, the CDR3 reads TGTGCCAGTAGTATAGATCAAGGGAGAAAGGGGCCCCAGCATTTT. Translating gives CASSIDQGRKGPQHF.

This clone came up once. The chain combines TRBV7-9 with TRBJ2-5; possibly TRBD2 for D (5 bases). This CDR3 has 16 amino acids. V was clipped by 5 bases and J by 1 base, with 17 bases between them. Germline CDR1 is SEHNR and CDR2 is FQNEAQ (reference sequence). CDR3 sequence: CASSQGPTIFQETQYF. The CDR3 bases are TGTGCCAGCAGCCAAGGACCGACTATCTTCCAAGAGACCCAGTACTTC.

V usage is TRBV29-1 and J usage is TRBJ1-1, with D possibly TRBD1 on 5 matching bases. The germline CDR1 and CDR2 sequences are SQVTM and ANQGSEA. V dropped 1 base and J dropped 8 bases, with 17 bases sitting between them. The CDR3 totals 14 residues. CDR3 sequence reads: CSVEAIRGDGEAFF. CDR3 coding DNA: TGCAGCGTTGAAGCCATTCGGGGGGATGGGGAAGCTTTCTTT.

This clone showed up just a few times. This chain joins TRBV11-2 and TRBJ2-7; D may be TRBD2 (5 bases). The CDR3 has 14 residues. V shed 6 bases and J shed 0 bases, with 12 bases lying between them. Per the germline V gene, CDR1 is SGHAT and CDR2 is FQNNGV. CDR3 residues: CASRQPGSSYEQYF. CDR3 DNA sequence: TGTGCCAGCAGACAACCGGGAAGCTCCTACGAGCAGTACTTC.

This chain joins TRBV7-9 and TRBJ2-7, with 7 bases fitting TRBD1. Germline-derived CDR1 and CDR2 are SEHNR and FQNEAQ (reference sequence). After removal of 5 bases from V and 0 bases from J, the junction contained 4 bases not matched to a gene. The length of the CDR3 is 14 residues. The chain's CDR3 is CASSRQGSSYEQYF. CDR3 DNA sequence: TGTGCCAGCAGCCGACAGGGTAGCTCCTACGAGCAGTACTTC. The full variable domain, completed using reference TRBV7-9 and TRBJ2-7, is DTGVSQNPRHKITKRGQNVTFRCDPISEHNRLYWYRQTLGQGPEFLTYFQNEAQLEKSRLLSDRFSAERPKGSFSTLEIQRTEQGDSAMYLCASSRQGSSYEQYFGPGTRLTVT.

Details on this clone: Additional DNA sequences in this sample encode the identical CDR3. DNA of the CDR3: TGTGCCAGCAGCTTCTACAGGGGGAACACCGGGGAGCTGTTTTTT. Translation gives CASSFYRGNTGELFF. The V gene is TRBV5-4, the J gene TRBJ2-2, with 7 nucleotides matching TRBD1. The germline gives CDR1 SGHNT, CDR2 YYREEE (reference sequence). This CDR3 is 15 amino acids long. With 2 bases clipped from V and 1 base from J, the junction kept 2 bases outside the gene matches.

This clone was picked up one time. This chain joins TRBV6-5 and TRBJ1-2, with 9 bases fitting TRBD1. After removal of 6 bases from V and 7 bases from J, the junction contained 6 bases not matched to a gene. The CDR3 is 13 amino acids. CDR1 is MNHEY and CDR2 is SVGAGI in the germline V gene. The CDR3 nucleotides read TGTGCCAGCAGCCGGACAGGGGAGCTTGGCTACACCTTC. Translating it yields CASSRTGELGYTF.

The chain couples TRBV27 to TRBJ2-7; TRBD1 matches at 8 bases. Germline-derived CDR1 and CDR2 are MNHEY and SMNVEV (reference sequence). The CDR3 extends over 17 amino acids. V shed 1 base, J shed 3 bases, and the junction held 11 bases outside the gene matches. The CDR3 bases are TGTGCCAGCAGTTTATTGTCGTTCCAGGGGGCAAACTACGAGCAGTACTTC. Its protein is CASSLLSFQGANYEQYF.

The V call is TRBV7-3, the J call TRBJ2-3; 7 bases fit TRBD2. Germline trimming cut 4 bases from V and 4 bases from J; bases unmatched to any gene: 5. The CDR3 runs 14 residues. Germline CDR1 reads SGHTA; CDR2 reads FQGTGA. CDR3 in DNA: TGTGCCAGCAGCTGGGACGCGGGGGCAGATACGCAGTATTTT. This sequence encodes CASSWDAGADTQYF.

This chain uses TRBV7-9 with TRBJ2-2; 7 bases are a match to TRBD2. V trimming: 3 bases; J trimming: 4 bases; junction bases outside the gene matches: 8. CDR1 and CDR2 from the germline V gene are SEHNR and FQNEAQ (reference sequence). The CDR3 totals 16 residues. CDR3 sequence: CASSLLAGKSTGELFF. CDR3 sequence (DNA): TGTGCCAGCAGCTTGTTAGCGGGCAAAAGCACCGGGGAGCTGTTTTTT.

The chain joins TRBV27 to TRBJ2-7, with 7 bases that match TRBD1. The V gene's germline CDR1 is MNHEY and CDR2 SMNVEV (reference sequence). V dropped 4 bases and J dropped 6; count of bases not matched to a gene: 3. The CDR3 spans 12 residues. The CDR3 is CASSSDRVEQYF. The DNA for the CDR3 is TGTGCCAGCAGTTCCGACAGGGTCGAGCAGTACTTC.

CDR3 coding DNA: TGTGCCTGGAGTAGACAGTCTTTGCAGCCCCAGCATTTT. It yields the protein CAWSRQSLQPQHF. This chain uses TRBV30 with TRBJ1-5; possible D gene TRBD1, 5 bases. Trimming left V 2 bases short and J 7 bases short, with 12 bases between. Germline V lookup: CDR1 GTSNPN, CDR2 SVGIG (reference sequence). The CDR3 runs to 13 residues.

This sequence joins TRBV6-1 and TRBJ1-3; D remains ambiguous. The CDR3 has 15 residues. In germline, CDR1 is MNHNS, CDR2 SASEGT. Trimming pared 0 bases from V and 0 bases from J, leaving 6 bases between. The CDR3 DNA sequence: TGTGCCAGCAGTGAAGCGGAGGGCTCTGGAAACACCATATATTTT. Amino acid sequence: CASSEAEGSGNTIYF.

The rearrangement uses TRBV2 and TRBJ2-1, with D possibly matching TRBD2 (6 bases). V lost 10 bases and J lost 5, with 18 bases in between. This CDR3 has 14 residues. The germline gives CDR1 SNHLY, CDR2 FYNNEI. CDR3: CAIPRGTADNEQFF. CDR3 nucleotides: TGTGCCATTCCCCGGGGGACCGCCGACAATGAGCAGTTCTTC.

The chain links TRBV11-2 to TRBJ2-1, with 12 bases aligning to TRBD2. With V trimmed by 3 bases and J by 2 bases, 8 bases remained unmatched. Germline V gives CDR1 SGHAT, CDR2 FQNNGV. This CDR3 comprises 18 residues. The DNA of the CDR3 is TGTGCCAGCAGCTTCGGGACTAGCGGGCCCATTACCTACAATGAGCAGTTCTTC. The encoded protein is CASSFGTSGPITYNEQFF.